Shown below are 24 T cell receptor beta chains from a single sample sequenced in a study of T cells in Graves' hyperthyroidism and ophthalmopathy. RNA transcripts served as the template for amplifying TCR beta CDR3 regions. First-round RT-PCR with HTBI primers amplified the TCR CDR3 region. TCRdb used MiXCR to reprocess the multiplex PCR reads, holding one entry per CDR3 protein. The table lists around 300,000 distinct CDR3 sequences, 13% of them singletons. The sample comprised blood. These receptors were collected from a woman aged 25-40 years with Graves' hyperthyroidism that later progressed to Graves' ophthalmopathy.

This clonotype was observed at least ten times. The chain couples TRBV19 to TRBJ2-2; 14 bases align to TRBD2. The germline V gene has CDR1 LNHDA and CDR2 SQIVND (reference sequence). The CDR3 is 16 amino acids. V lost 6 bases to trimming and J lost 4 bases; unmatched junction nucleotides: 4. CDR3 in DNA: TGTGCCAGTAGGGGACTAGCGGGAGATTCCACCGGGGAGCTGTTTTTT. It yields the protein CASRGLAGDSTGELFF. Full variable domain (rest looked up from reference TRBV19 and TRBJ2-2): DGGITQSPKYLFRKEGQNVTLSCEQNLNHDAMYWYRQDPGQGLRLIYYSQIVNDFQKGDIAEGYSVSREKKESFPLTVTSAQKNPTAFYLCASRGLAGDSTGELFFGEGSRLTVL.

This clonotype has at least ten counts. V and J are TRBV28 and TRBJ1-2; 9 bases match TRBD1. V was pared by 2 bases and J by 11 bases, with 6 bases of the junction left unmatched. In germline, CDR1 is MDHEN, CDR2 SYDVKM. This CDR3 spans 13 amino acids. The CDR3 reads CASSLRDRVYYTF. The CDR3 DNA reads as TGTGCCAGCAGTTTACGGGACAGGGTCTATTACACCTTC.

The table lists this clonotype with many counts. The chain carries TRBV5-1 and TRBJ2-7; 7 bases align to TRBD1. V trimming: 0 bases; J trimming: 6 bases; junction bases outside the gene matches: 3. Looked up from germline, CDR1 is SGHRS and CDR2 is YFSETQ. The CDR3 loop spans 13 amino acids. CDR3 sequence: CASSLGGGGEQYF. The CDR3 DNA is TGCGCCAGCAGCTTGGGAGGGGGCGGCGAGCAGTACTTC.

This clonotype was observed once. V gene TRBV6-1 combines with J gene TRBJ1-1; D unresolved. Germline V lookup: CDR1 MNHNS, CDR2 SASEGT. Trimming removed 3 bases at V and 6 bases at J, with 11 bases between. CDR3 size: 13 residues. The CDR3 nucleotides read TGTGCCAGCAGTGATAGGAGGGTAGCTGAAGCTTTCTTT. It is translated as CASSDRRVAEAFF.

At least ten counts were recorded for this clonotype. The chain links TRBV28 to TRBJ1-5; D gene uncertain. In germline, CDR1 is MDHEN, CDR2 SYDVKM. V lost 8 bases to trimming and J lost 15 bases, with 20 bases between them. This CDR3 has 12 amino acids. CDR3 amino acids: CASLGVARLPHF. CDR3 DNA: TGTGCCAGCCTCGGTGTGGCACGGCTCCCGCATTTT.

This clonotype was seen at least ten times. This chain connects TRBV4-3 to TRBJ2-7, with a weak D call TRBD1 (6 bases). The CDR3 totals 15 residues. Germline loops: CDR1 LGHNA, CDR2 YSLEER. V was clipped by 3 bases and J by 2 bases, with 14 bases between them. CDR3 nucleotides: TGCGCCAGCAGCCACCCCGAGGGGGTACCCTACGAGCAGTACTTC. Amino acids: CASSHPEGVPYEQYF.

This clonotype was observed many times. This chain uses TRBV13 with TRBJ2-1; TRBD2 matches at 7 bases. This CDR3 contains 15 residues. Germline V gives CDR1 PRHDT, CDR2 FYEKMQ (reference sequence). J gave up 4 bases and V 8 bases, and 11 bases lay outside the gene matches. The CDR3 nucleotides are TGTGCCAGCGGACTAGTAGCGGCTCAATACAATGAGCAGTTCTTC. As protein: CASGLVAAQYNEQFF.

This clonotype was counted ten times or more. The chain joins TRBV20-1 to TRBJ2-1; weak D call: TRBD2 (6 bases). This CDR3 region has 14 residues. The ends were cut back, 3 bases at V and 0 bases at J, with 9 bases in the middle. In germline, CDR1 is DFQATT, CDR2 SNEGSKA (reference sequence). The CDR3 DNA reads as TGCAGTGCTAGTAACGGGAGCTCCTACAATGAGCAGTTCTTC. As protein: CSASNGSSYNEQFF.

This clonotype has more than one count but fewer than ten. The chain's CDR3 is CASSYGTDARETQYF. CDR3 DNA sequence: TGTGCCAGCAGTTACGGGACAGATGCACGGGAGACCCAGTACTTC. The chain has TRBV11-3 and TRBJ2-5; 7 positions agree with TRBD1. V lost 6 bases and J lost 5; bases outside the gene matches: 12. From germline, CDR1 is SGHNT and CDR2 YENEEA. There are 15 residues in the CDR3.

The chain employs TRBV18 and TRBJ2-2, with 11 bases aligning to TRBD2. The germline gives CDR1 KGHSH, CDR2 LQKENI. The CDR3 contains 16 residues. The J segment lost 0 bases and the V segment lost 5 bases, leaving 2 bases of the junction unmatched. As DNA, the CDR3 is TGTGCCAGCTCAGCGACTAGCGGGACGAACACCGGGGAGCTGTTTTTT. This sequence encodes CASSATSGTNTGELFF.

The table lists this clonotype with many counts. The chain links TRBV7-2 to TRBJ2-7; D call uncertain. V was cut by 0 bases and J by 4 bases, with 7 bases left in between. CDR3 size: 13 residues. Germline CDR1 reads SGHTA; CDR2 reads FQGNSA. Here the CDR3 reads CASSLAERYEQYF. The CDR3 nucleotides are TGTGCCAGCAGCTTAGCCGAGAGATACGAGCAGTACTTC.

This clonotype turned up a few times. The chain recombines TRBV4-2 with TRBJ2-4; D call uncertain. Between the trimmed V and J ends, which lost 0 bases and 5 bases, there was a span of 8 bases. Germline CDR1 is LGHNA and CDR2 is YNFKEQ. This CDR3 is 14 amino acids long. The DNA of the CDR3 is TGTGCCAGCAGCCAAGAATATGAGGAAAACATTCAGTACTTC. Encoded protein: CASSQEYEENIQYF.

At least ten counts were recorded for this clonotype. In nucleotides, the CDR3 is TGCGCCAGCAGCCAAGTGACAACCTACGAGCAGTACTTC. Translating gives CASSQVTTYEQYF. This sequence joins TRBV4-1 and TRBJ2-7; no clear D gene. Germline CDR1 is MGHRA and CDR2 is YSYEKL. The length of the CDR3 is 13 residues. Trimming removed 1 base at V and 2 bases at J, with 6 bases between.

As for this clonotype: A much larger clone sits a single nucleotide away, making a read error possible. The V gene is TRBV4-2, the J gene TRBJ2-7; unclear D gene. V was shortened by 4 bases and J by 3 bases, with 16 bases between the two germline ends. Germline CDR1 LGHNA, CDR2 YNFKEQ. The CDR3 is 15 residues long. The CDR3 DNA sequence: TGTGCCAGCAGCCGAGATAGGGAAAGGATCTACGAGCAGTACTTC. Amino acid sequence: CASSRDRERIYEQYF.

This clonotype was counted ten times or more. CDR3 residues: CASTGASYEQYF. CDR3 nucleotides: TGTGCCAGCACCGGGGCCTCCTACGAGCAGTACTTC. The J gene is TRBJ2-7, the V gene TRBV27, with D perhaps given as TRBD1 or TRBD2 (5 bases each). CDR3 length: 12 residues. CDR1 is MNHEY and CDR2 is SMNVEV in the germline V gene (reference sequence). The V gene lost 7 bases and the J gene lost 0 bases, with 7 bases spanning the gap.

The V gene is TRBV28, the J gene TRBJ2-7, with D possibly TRBD1 on 6 matching bases. V was cut by 4 bases and J by 6 bases, with 25 bases left in between. There are 17 residues in the CDR3. Per the germline V gene, CDR1 is MDHEN and CDR2 is SYDVKM. The CDR3 region has the DNA TGTGCCAGCAGTTCTACCCGCACCGGGACAAGGACGGTCGAGCAGTACTTC. It specifies CASSSTRTGTRTVEQYF.

There are many counts of this clonotype. The CDR3 bases are TGCGCCAGCAGCTTGGGACCCAGAGAAAAACTGTTTTTT. This sequence encodes CASSLGPREKLFF. The chain recombines TRBV5-1 with TRBJ1-4, with no clear D. The CDR3 runs to 13 residues. Trimming took 0 bases from V and 8 from J, leaving 8 bases between them. Germline V lookup: CDR1 SGHRS, CDR2 YFSETQ. Based on the CDR3 plus reference TRBV5-1 and TRBJ1-4, the full variable domain is KAGVTQTPRYLIKTRGQQVTLSCSPISGHRSVSWYQQTPGQGLQFLFEYFSETQRNKGNFPGRFSGRQFSNSRSEMNVSTLELGDSALYLCASSLGPREKLFFGSGTQLSVL.

Many counts were recorded for this clonotype. The genes are TRBV9 and TRBJ2-2, with TRBD2 matching 16 bases. J was trimmed by 7 bases and V by 0 bases; bases with no gene match: 3. Germline CDR1 and CDR2: SGDLS and YYNGEE. The CDR3 has 17 amino acids. DNA of the CDR3: TGTGCCAGCAGCGTAGCGGGACTAGCGGGAGGGAGCGGGGAGCTGTTTTTT. It specifies CASSVAGLAGGSGELFF. The whole variable domain, remainder taken from reference TRBV9 and TRBJ2-2, is DSGVTQTPKHLITATGQRVTLRCSPRSGDLSVYWYQQSLDQGLQFLIQYYNGEERAKGNILERFSAQQFPDLHSELNLSSLELGDSALYFCASSVAGLAGGSGELFFGEGSRLTVL.

This clonotype was recorded at least ten times. This rearrangement joins TRBV4-1 to TRBJ2-7; 10 nucleotides agree with TRBD2. The germline V gene encodes CDR1 MGHRA and CDR2 YSYEKL. The CDR3 sequence is 13 residues long. V gave up 8 bases and J gave up 4 bases; unmatched junction bases: 5. CDR3 in amino acids: CASAQREGYEQYF. CDR3 DNA sequence: TGCGCCAGCGCCCAGCGGGAGGGGTACGAGCAGTACTTC.

This clonotype has just a few counts. The chain recombines TRBV30 with TRBJ2-1; D is undetermined. The ends were cut back, 3 bases at V and 15 bases at J, with 21 bases in the middle. The CDR3 contains 13 residues. CDR1 and CDR2 from the germline V gene are GTSNPN and SVGIG (reference sequence). This CDR3 is CAWRPALTSDPFF. The CDR3 nucleotides are TGTGCCTGGAGGCCCGCCTTGACATCGGATCCGTTCTTC.

The table lists this clonotype with many counts. The chain couples TRBV12-3 or TRBV12-4 to TRBJ1-2, with 11 bases fitting TRBD1. This CDR3 has 15 residues. Losses at the gene ends were 2 bases for V and 7 bases for J; bases not matched to a gene: 6. The CDR3 here is CASSLRDRGLSGYTF. Written as DNA, the CDR3 is TGTGCCAGCAGTTTACGGGACAGGGGGTTGAGTGGCTACACCTTC.

This clonotype was observed many times. J is TRBJ1-5 and V is TRBV6-1; 9 nucleotides agree with TRBD1. Trimming removed 5 bases from V and 3 bases from J; junction bases left unmatched: 11. This CDR3 comprises 17 residues. Germline V gene sequence: CDR1 MNHNS, CDR2 SASEGT. The CDR3, as DNA: TGTGCCAGCAGTTATGTGGGGCGGACAGGGGTCAATCAGCCCCAGCATTTT. This encodes CASSYVGRTGVNQPQHF.

Ten or more counts support this clonotype. This rearrangement joins TRBV12-3 or TRBV12-4 to TRBJ2-7; D gene uncertain. This CDR3 has 11 residues. Trimming took 5 bases from V and 4 from J, leaving 6 bases between them. CDR3 nucleotides: TGTGCCAGCAGTCTCAATTACGAGCAGTACTTC. This gives the protein CASSLNYEQYF.

This clonotype has at least ten counts. The chain links TRBV3-1 to TRBJ2-7; D may match TRBD1 or TRBD2 (5 bases each). Germline-derived CDR1 and CDR2 are LGHDT and YNNKEL (reference sequence). Trimming removed 3 bases at V and 7 bases at J, with 16 bases between. The CDR3 has 14 residues. For the CDR3, the DNA is TGTGCCAGCAGCCATGCCGGGGCGCGGAGGGAGCAGTACTTC. It codes for CASSHAGARREQYF.